These 6 T cell receptor beta chains were sequenced from one sample in a study of shared clonotypes between healthy human individuals. Assay: immunoSEQ multiplex PCR; the TCRdb copy retains only in-frame clones and omits some. The profile covers some 650,000 clones, with approximately 97% appearing a single time and 0.057% taken by the ten largest. Sequenced: naive CD4+ T cells sorted from blood. Specified subset: CD45RA+ positively selected. These TCRs come from a woman aged 25-40 years in good health.

This chain links TRBV2 with TRBJ2-7; TRBD2 agrees at 11 bases. CDR3 size: 14 residues. V lost 6 bases, J lost 3 bases, and 4 bases stayed unmatched. CDR1 and CDR2 from the germline V gene are SNHLY and FYNNEI. In nucleotides, the CDR3 is TGTGCCAGCAGACCCACTAGCGGGAGCTACGAGCAGTACTTC. Translated: CASRPTSGSYEQYF.

The chain uses TRBV6-5 and TRBJ2-7; no clear D. Germline values: CDR1 MNHEY, CDR2 SVGAGI. V was pared by 2 bases and J by 0 bases, with 5 bases between. The CDR3 has 13 residues. This chain's CDR3 is CASSYGASYEQYF. The CDR3 coding sequence is TGTGCCAGCAGTTACGGCGCCTCCTACGAGCAGTACTTC.

The CDR3 region is CAISEMAANYEQYF. In DNA, the CDR3 is TGTGCCATCAGTGAAATGGCAGCCAACTACGAGCAGTACTTC. The V and J genes are TRBV10-3 and TRBJ2-7; no clear D gene. Germline CDR1 reads ENHRY; CDR2 reads SYGVKD. The CDR3 has 14 residues. The V end lost 3 bases, the J end lost 3 bases, and 12 bases lay between the germline ends.

The chain combines TRBV5-4 with TRBJ2-1; D gene unclear. This CDR3 spans 11 amino acids. Germline values: CDR1 SGHNT, CDR2 YYREEE (reference sequence). V dropped 4 bases and J dropped 11 bases, with 10 bases sitting between them. CDR3 DNA sequence: TGTGCCAGCAGCAGTCTAGAGAAGCAGTTCTTC. It yields the protein CASSSLEKQFF.

V is TRBV27 and J is TRBJ1-1; D is unresolved. V shed 5 bases and J shed 5 bases, with 18 bases lying between them. Germline values: CDR1 MNHEY, CDR2 SMNVEV (reference sequence). This CDR3 region has 15 residues. CDR3 in amino acids: CASSPLGRTGTEAFF. The CDR3 DNA reads TGTGCCAGCAGTCCTCTAGGACGGACGGGGACTGAAGCTTTCTTT.

The J gene is TRBJ1-5, the V gene TRBV6-1; 8 positions agree with TRBD1. The germline V gene has CDR1 MNHNS and CDR2 SASEGT. The CDR3 loop spans 15 amino acids. With 3 bases clipped from V and 6 bases from J, the junction kept 7 bases outside the gene matches. CDR3 nucleotide sequence: TGTGCCAGCAGTGAGACAGGGGCGAGGAGTCAGCCCCAGCATTTT. This encodes CASSETGARSQPQHF.